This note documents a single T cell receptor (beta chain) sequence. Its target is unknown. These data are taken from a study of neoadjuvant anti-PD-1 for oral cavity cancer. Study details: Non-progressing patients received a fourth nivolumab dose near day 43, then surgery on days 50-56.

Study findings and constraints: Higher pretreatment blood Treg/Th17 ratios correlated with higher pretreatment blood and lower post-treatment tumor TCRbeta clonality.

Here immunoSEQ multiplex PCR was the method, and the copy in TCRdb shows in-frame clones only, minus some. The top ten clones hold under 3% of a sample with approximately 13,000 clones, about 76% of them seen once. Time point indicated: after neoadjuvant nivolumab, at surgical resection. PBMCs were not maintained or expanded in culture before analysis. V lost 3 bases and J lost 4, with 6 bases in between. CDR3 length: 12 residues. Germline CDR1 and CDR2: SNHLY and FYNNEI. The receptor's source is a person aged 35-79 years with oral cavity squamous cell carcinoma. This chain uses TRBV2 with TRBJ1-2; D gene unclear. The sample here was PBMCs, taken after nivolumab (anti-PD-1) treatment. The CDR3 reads CASSDRLYGYTF. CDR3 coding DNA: TGTGCCAGCAGTGACAGGCTCTATGGCTACACCTTC.